This T cell receptor beta chain was found in a study of beta chain features in type 1 diabetes (dated by TCRdb to 2017 to 2018). General notes on the study: No differences in mean age, gender distribution, total cell number or subset yield were found between patients and healthy donors. A total of about 99,000,000 sorted cells were examined across all samples, and RNA yield correlated strongly with the number of cells per subset. The study compared the TCRB repertoires of sorted circulating CD4+ T cell subsets in recently diagnosed type 1 diabetes patients with those in matched healthy donors. Naive and central memory subsets were obtained from all 30 or so donors, but regulatory and stem cell-like memory subsets were isolated from only 8 patients and roughly eight healthy donors.

On the study overall, not on this receptor specifically: Fewer insertions and more nucleotide deletions at VDJ recombination sites were observed in patients with type 1 diabetes, implying thymic rearrangement abnormalities. Because cDNA rather than genomic DNA was sequenced, highly expressing activated cells could have been over-represented, although no difference in activation and CD3 levels was found between groups. Naive, central memory and regulatory TCRB repertoires appeared more similar among patients than among healthy donors. Because the HLA sub-analyses included only small numbers of individuals, any influence of HLA type on TCRB rearrangement was left unresolved. In all four CD4+ subsets, TCRB CDR3 length was moderately but significantly shorter in type 1 diabetes patients. Shorter templates might have been favored by PCR, but patient and control samples were amplified and corrected together, so both groups would have been affected equally by any skew.

Each donor gave one peripheral blood draw, averaging approximately 0.12 L, which was collected into heparinised tubes. A BD FACSAria II was used to sort naive, central memory, regulatory and stem cell-like memory CD4+ T cells with a panel that included CD45RO, CCR7, CD25, CD127, CD95 and CD27. Every sorted population had a purity above 95%. PBMCs were isolated right away by Lymphoprep density gradient centrifugation and were stained directly, without culture. Samples were stained and sorted in pairs, with one healthy donor and one patient per experiment, so that batch effects were minimized. This clone has only a few counts. The antigen it binds to is not known. One base away there is no much larger clone; base qualities are not given. The entire isolated RNA was reverse transcribed using the High Capacity cDNA Reverse Transcription Kit, and thus expressed TCRB transcripts were sequenced. Deep immunoSEQ sequencing was applied to naive, central memory and regulatory T cell samples, giving an average of approximately 3.8 million total reads per sample. Sorted cells were lysed in RLT buffer and RNA was extracted with DNase-treated RNeasy Micro or Mini kits, depending on cell number. To prevent cross-contamination, every cell subset was processed on its own, while patient and healthy donor samples were processed together. Using the immunoSEQ multiplex PCR, TCRB sequences were amplified from cDNA into 87-bp fragments spanning the CDR3 region. Amplicons were sequenced on the Illumina HiSeq platform. Per the authors' processing: Synthetic template baselines were used to correct PCR bias computationally, reads within Hamming distance 2 were collapsed together, and singletons that could not be merged were discarded. Reads were aligned against IMGT so that V, D and J genes, CDR3 length and insertions or deletions at six rearrangement sites could be assigned. Within each subset, clonotype counts were normalized to the number of sorted cells before true diversity and Gini coefficients were calculated with the tcR R package. The overlap coefficient, calculated on TCRB nucleotide sequences, was used to measure repertoire sharing. Not all clones reach the TCRdb copy of this immuneACCESS table, which keeps in-frame sequences only. Checked studies attribute under half of the gap to unresolved V genes and leave the rest unexplained. From that table come the V and J calls and clone size; the DNA was used to work out D and trimming. Counted in this sample were 250,000 to 300,000 clones; around 7.3% of them appeared once. The leading ten clones occupy roughly 0.94% of the sample.

Unmatched junction bases come to 5, with V trimmed by 1 base and J by 4 bases. From the cysteine through the phenylalanine, the CDR3 covers 16 amino acids. Of all the DNA, just the CDR3 is kept, 48 bases in frame from base 1. According to the germline V gene, CDR1 reads SGHTA and CDR2 reads FQGNSA. This clonotype was obtained from a woman younger than 30 in good health. This sequence uses TRBV7-2 and TRBJ2-3, and 10 junctional nucleotides match TRBD2. Specimen: central memory CD4+ T cells from blood. The nucleotide sequence reads TGTGCCAGCAGCTTAGGAGGGGGGACTAGCGCAGATACGCAGTATTTT. Its amino acids are CASSLGGGTSADTQYF.